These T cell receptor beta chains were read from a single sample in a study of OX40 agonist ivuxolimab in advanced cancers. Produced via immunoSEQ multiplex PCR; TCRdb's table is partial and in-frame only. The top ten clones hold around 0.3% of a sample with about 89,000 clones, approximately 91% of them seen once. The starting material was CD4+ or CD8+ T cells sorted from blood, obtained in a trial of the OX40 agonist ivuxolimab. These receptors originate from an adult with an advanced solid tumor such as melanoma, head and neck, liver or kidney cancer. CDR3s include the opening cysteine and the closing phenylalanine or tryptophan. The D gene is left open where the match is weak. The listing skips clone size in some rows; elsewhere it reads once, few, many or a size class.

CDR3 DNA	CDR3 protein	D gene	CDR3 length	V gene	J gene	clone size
TGTGCCTGGACCCAGGAAATGACCGGGGAGCTGTTTTTT	CAWTQEMTGELFF	-	13	TRBV30	TRBJ2-2	-
TGTGCCAGCAGCTTCTCGAAGGGTTCCTACGAGCAGTACTTC	CASSFSKGSYEQYF	-	14	TRBV11-2	TRBJ2-7	-
TGTGCCAGCAGTTTACAGGGGGACCAGCCCCAGCATTTT	CASSLQGDQPQHF	TRBD1	13	TRBV6-5	TRBJ1-5	-
TGTGCCAGTAGTATAAGGGGGGGCACCGGGGAGCTGTTTTTT	CASSIRGGTGELFF	-	14	TRBV19	TRBJ2-2	-
TGTGCCAGCAGCAGGGGGGGACTAGCGGGCTCCTACGAGCAGTACTTC	CASSRGGLAGSYEQYF	-	16	TRBV21-1	TRBJ2-7	-
TGCGCCACCAGGGAGGCGGCAGGGAGCAATCAGCCCCAGCATTTT	CATREAAGSNQPQHF	-	15	TRBV10-2	TRBJ1-5	-
TGTGCCACCAGCAGAGTCGGGACCAAAGAGACCCAGTACTTC	CATSRVGTKETQYF	-	14	TRBV15	TRBJ2-5	-
TGTGCCAGCAGTACCTTGACAGGGGGGAACTATGGCTACACCTTC	CASSTLTGGNYGYTF	TRBD1	15	TRBV6-1	TRBJ1-2	-
TGTGCCAGCGGCGGGACTTTGAACACTGAAGCTTTCTTT	CASGGTLNTEAFF	-	13	TRBV6-6	TRBJ1-1	-
TGTGCCACCAGGGCCCAGCATTTT	CATRAQHF	-	8	TRBV21-1	TRBJ1-5	-
TGTGCCAGTATTCGGAGGGGGCAAACTGAAGCTTTCTTT	CASIRRGQTEAFF	TRBD1	13	TRBV19	TRBJ1-1	-
TGTGCCACCACGCGGGTAGGGAATCCCATTCGGTCGGAGACCCAGTACTTC	CATTRVGNPIRSETQYF	-	17	TRBV2	TRBJ2-5	once
TGTGCCAGCAGGGCTAGACAGTTGAGCTCCTATAATTCACCCCTCCACTTT	CASRARQLSSYNSPLHF	-	17	TRBV2	TRBJ1-6	few
TGTGCCAGTAGTATTCGTACAACGAACACCGGGGAGCTGTTTTTT	CASSIRTTNTGELFF	-	15	TRBV19	TRBJ2-2	-
TGTGCCAGCAGCCGCGGGGACAGGGGAACCAATAGCAATCAGCCCCAGCATTTT	CASSRGDRGTNSNQPQHF	TRBD1	18	TRBV27	TRBJ1-5	-
TGTGCCAGCAGCTTACGAGGGGGGTCCACGGGTGAAAAACTGTTTTTT	CASSLRGGSTGEKLFF	-	16	TRBV5-4	TRBJ1-4	-
TGTGCCAGCAGCTTAGGCCTAAAGGGCGAGCAGTACTTC	CASSLGLKGEQYF	-	13	TRBV11-3	TRBJ2-7	-
TGTGCCAGCAGCATCCAAGAGACCCAGTACTTC	CASSIQETQYF	-	11	TRBV7-9	TRBJ2-5	-
TGCGCCAGCAGCCAAGTGGGCTCATCCAGGGCCAGCACAGATACGCAGTATTTT	CASSQVGSSRASTDTQYF	-	18	TRBV4-1	TRBJ2-3	few
TGCGCCAGCAGCCAAAGCCCTTGGAAGCTGTTTTTT	CASSQSPWKLFF	-	12	TRBV4-1	TRBJ2-2	-
TGTGCCAGCAGCGTAGAGGGGGGCTACTACGAGCAGTACTTC	CASSVEGGYYEQYF	-	14	TRBV9	TRBJ2-7	-
TGTGCCAGCAGCTCCCCCTCCCAAGAGACCCAGTACTTC	CASSSPSQETQYF	-	13	TRBV11-2	TRBJ2-5	-